Here is one T cell receptor (beta chain) with its context. The data stem from a study of OX40 agonist ivuxolimab in advanced cancers. Study background: Patients with prior anti-PD-1, anti-PD-L1 or anti-CTLA-4 therapy were eligible; approximately 40% had some.

The assay was immunoSEQ multiplex PCR, and TCRdb's table has in-frame clones only and misses some. In the table there are 70,000 to 85,000 clones, roughly 88% of which are singletons. CDR3 size: 15 residues. Germline-derived CDR1 and CDR2 are MNHEY and SVGAGI. The V segment lost 6 bases and the J segment 5 bases; nucleotides outside the gene matches: 6. The rearrangement joins TRBV6-5 to TRBJ2-2, with 10 nucleotides matching TRBD1. The receptor was isolated from an adult with an advanced solid tumor such as melanoma, head and neck, liver or kidney cancer. Sequenced material: CD4+ or CD8+ T cells sorted from blood, taken in a trial of the OX40 agonist ivuxolimab. Written as DNA, the CDR3 is TGTGCCAGCAGCGACAGGGGGCGCGGTACCGGGGAGCTGTTTTTT. It codes for CASSDRGRGTGELFF.